This section outlines one T cell receptor (beta chain) sequence together with its context. What it binds is not known. Amplification used 60 Vbeta primers and 13 Jbeta primers. Profiling relied on immunoSEQ multiplex PCR, and the TCRdb table lists in-frame clones only, not all of them. The sample lists roughly 84,000 clones, roughly four fifths occurring once. These data come from a study of cytomegalovirus exposure and HLA in healthy donors. Overall study findings and caveats: Cytomegalovirus status was reportedly diagnosed by the classifier with high sensitivity and specificity. The study put under 200 TCR beta chains on its list as cytomegalovirus-associated.

Germline CDR1 reads MNHEY; CDR2 reads SMNVEV (reference sequence). The CDR3 covers 15 residues. With 3 bases removed from V and 9 bases from J, the gap between germline ends came to 21 bases. The clonotype was recovered from a human donor in good health. The V call is TRBV27, the J call TRBJ2-7; weak D call: TRBD1 (7 bases). Sequencing was performed on PBMCs. CDR3 sequence reads: CASSFTGESTEGQYF. CDR3 nucleotides: TGTGCCAGCAGTTTTACAGGGGAGTCAACGGAGGGGCAGTACTTC.